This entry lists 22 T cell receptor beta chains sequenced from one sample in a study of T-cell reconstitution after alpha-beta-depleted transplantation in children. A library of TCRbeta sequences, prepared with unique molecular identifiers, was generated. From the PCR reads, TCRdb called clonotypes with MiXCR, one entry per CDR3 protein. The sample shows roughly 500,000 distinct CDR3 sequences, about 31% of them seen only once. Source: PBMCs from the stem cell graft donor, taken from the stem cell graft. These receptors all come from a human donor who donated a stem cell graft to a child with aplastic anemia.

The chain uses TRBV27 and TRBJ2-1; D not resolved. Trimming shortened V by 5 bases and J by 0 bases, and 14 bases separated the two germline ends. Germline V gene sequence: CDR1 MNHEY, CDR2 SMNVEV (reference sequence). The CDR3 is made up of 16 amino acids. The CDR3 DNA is TGTGCCAGCAGTCCCTGGGCACCAAGCTCCTACAATGAGCAGTTCTTC. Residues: CASSPWAPSSYNEQFF.

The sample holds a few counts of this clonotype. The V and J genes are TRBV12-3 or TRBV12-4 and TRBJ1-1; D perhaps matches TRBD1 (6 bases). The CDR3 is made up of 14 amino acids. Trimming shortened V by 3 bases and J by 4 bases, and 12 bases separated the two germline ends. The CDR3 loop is CASSFSNRATEAFF. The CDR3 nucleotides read TGTGCCAGCAGTTTTTCCAACAGGGCCACTGAAGCTTTCTTT.

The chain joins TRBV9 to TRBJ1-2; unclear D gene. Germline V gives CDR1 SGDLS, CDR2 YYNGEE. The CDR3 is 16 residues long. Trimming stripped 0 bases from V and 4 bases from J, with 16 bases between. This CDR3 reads CASSVGGSPTSYGYTF. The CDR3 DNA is TGTGCCAGCAGCGTAGGCGGCAGCCCAACTTCCTATGGCTACACCTTC.

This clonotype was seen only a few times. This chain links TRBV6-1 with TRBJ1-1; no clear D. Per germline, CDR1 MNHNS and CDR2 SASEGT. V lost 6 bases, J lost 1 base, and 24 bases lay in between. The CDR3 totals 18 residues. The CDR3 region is CASRKITRTTTSNTEAFF. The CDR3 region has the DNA TGTGCCAGCAGAAAAATCACACGTACAACGACTTCGAACACTGAAGCTTTCTTT.

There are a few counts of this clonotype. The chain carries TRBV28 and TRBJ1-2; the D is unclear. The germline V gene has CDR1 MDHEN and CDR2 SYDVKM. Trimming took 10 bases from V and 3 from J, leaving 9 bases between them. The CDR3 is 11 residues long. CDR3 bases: TGTGCCACCGGAGGAGACTATGGCTACACCTTC. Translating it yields CATGGDYGYTF.

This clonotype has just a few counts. CDR3 coding DNA: TGTGCCAGCAGTCCGTATCCCGGGGACCAGATCTACAATGAGCAGTTCTTC. This codes for CASSPYPGDQIYNEQFF. The gene calls are TRBV27 and TRBJ2-1; the D call may be TRBD1 or TRBD2 (5 bases each). The V gene's germline CDR1 is MNHEY and CDR2 SMNVEV (reference sequence). The germline V and J ends were trimmed by 5 bases and 3 bases, with 20 bases remaining between them. This CDR3 has 17 residues.

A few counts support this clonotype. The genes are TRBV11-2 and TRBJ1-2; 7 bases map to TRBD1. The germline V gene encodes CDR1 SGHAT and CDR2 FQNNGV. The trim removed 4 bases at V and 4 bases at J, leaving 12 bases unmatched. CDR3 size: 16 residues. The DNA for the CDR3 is TGTGCCAGCAGCTCTCCCCGGGACAGAGTCACCTATGGCTACACCTTC. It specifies CASSSPRDRVTYGYTF.

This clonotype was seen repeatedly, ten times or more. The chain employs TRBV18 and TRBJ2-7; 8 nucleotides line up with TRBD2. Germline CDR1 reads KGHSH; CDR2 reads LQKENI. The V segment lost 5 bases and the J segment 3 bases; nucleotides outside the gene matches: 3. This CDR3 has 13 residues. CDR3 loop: CASSSGGGYEQYV. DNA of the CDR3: TGTGCCAGCTCATCCGGGGGGGGCTACGAGCAGTACGTC.

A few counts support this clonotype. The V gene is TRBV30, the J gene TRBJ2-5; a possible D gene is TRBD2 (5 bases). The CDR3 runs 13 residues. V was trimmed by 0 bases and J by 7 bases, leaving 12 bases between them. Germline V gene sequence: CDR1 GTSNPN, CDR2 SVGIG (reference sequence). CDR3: CAWSVIREGTQYF. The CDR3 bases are TGTGCCTGGAGTGTAATCCGAGAGGGGACCCAGTACTTC.

CDR3 amino acids: CASSQGSGGFYNEQFF. The CDR3 region has the DNA TGTGCCAGCAGCCAAGGATCGGGGGGGTTCTACAATGAGCAGTTCTTC. The chain joins TRBV14 to TRBJ2-1, with TRBD2 matching over 8 bases. Germline values: CDR1 SGHDN, CDR2 FVKESK. CDR3 length equals 16 residues. V lost 1 base to trimming and J lost 3 bases; unmatched junction nucleotides: 5.

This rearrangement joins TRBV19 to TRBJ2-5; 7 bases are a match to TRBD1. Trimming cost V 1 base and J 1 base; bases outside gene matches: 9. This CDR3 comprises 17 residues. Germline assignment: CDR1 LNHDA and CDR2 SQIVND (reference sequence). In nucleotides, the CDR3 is TGTGCCAGTAGTATAGGAGCAGGGGGAGTCTCCCAAGAGACCCAGTACTTC. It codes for CASSIGAGGVSQETQYF.

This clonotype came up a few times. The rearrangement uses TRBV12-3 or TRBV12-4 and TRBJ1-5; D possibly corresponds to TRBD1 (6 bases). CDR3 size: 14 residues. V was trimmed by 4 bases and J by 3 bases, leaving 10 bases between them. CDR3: CASSSGQFNQPQHF. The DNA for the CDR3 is TGTGCCAGCAGTTCCGGACAGTTCAATCAGCCCCAGCATTTT.

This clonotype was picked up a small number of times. The CDR3 bases are TGTGCCAGCAGAGACAGGGAAATCTATGGCTACACCTTC. As protein: CASRDREIYGYTF. This chain links TRBV6-1 with TRBJ1-2; TRBD1 aligns across 7 bases. The CDR3 spans 13 residues. J was trimmed by 4 bases and V by 6 bases; bases with no gene match: 5. Germline assignment: CDR1 MNHNS and CDR2 SASEGT.

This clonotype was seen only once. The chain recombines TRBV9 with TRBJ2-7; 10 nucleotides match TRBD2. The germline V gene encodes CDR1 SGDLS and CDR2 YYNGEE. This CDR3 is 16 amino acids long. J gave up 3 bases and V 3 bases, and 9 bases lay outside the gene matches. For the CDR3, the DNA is TGTGCCAGCAGCGCCCCGGGACTAGCGTCCTTCTACGAGCAGTACGTC. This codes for CASSAPGLASFYEQYV.

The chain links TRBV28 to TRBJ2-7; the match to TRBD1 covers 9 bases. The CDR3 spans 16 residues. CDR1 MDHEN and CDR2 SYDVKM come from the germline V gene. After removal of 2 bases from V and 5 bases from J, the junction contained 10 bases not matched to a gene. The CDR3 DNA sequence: TGTGCCAGCAGTTTAGGTACAGGGGGCTCCAGGGACGAGCAGTACTTC. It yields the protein CASSLGTGGSRDEQYF.

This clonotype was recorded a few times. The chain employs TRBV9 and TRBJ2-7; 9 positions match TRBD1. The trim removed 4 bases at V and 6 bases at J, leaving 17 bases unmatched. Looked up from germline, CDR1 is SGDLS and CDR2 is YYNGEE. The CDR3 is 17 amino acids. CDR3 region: CASSSPLGDRVNPEQYF. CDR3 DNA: TGTGCCAGCAGCTCCCCCCTGGGGGACAGGGTTAACCCCGAGCAGTACTTC.

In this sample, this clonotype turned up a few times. This CDR3 reads CSARDNPTNEKLFF. CDR3 sequence (DNA): TGCAGTGCTAGAGATAATCCAACTAATGAAAAACTGTTTTTT. The chain combines TRBV20-1 with TRBJ1-4, with D unclear. Germline assignment: CDR1 DFQATT and CDR2 SNEGSKA (reference sequence). V lost 0 bases to trimming and J lost 0 bases, with 5 bases between them. The CDR3 covers 14 residues.

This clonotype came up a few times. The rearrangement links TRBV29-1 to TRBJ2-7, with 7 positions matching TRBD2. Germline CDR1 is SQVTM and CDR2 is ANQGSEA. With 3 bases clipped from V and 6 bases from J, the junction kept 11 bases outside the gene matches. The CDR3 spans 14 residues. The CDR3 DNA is TGCAGCGTTGAGGGGGGGGGTGGGCGAAGCGAGCAGTACTTC. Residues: CSVEGGGGRSEQYF.

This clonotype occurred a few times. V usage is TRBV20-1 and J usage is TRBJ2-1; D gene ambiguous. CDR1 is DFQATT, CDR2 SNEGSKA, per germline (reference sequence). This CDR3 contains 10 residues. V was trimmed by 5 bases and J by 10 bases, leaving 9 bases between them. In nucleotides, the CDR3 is TGCAGTGCTTCGTACCGCGAGCAGTTCTTC. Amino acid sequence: CSASYREQFF.

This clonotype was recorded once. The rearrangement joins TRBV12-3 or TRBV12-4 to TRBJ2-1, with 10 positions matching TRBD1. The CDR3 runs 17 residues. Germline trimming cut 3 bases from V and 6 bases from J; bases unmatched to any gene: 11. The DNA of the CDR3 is TGTGCCAGCAGTTTTCCCCTGACAGGGGGCGGTTCCAATGAGCAGTTCTTC. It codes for CASSFPLTGGGSNEQFF.

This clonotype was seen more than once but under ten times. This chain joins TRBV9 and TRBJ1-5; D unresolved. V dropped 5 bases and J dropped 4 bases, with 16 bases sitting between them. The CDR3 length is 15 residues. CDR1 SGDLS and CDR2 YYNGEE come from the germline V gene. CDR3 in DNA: TGTGCCAGCAGTACCTTCCCGGACTGGAATCAGCCCCAGCATTTT. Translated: CASSTFPDWNQPQHF.

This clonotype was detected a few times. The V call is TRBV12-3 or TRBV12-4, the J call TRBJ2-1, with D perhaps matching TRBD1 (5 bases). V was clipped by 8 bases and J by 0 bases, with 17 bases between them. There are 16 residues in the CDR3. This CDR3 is CASAPRGLSSYNEQFF. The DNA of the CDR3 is TGTGCCAGCGCCCCTAGGGGCCTTAGCTCCTACAATGAGCAGTTCTTC.